The 4 T cell receptor beta chains reported below all come from one sample, sequenced in a study of identical twins. MiXCR, applied by TCRdb to the 5' RACE reads, yields one record per CDR3 protein. The sample lists around 250,000 distinct CDR3 sequences, approximately 7.1% occurring once. This same sample was also taken into another study, of T cells expressing NK-cell markers.

Source material: CD8+ T cells sorted from blood. These receptors originate from a young woman in good health.

The sample holds a few counts of this clonotype. This rearrangement joins TRBV14 to TRBJ1-6; 11 bases agree with TRBD1. Germline assignment: CDR1 SGHDN and CDR2 FVKESK. The CDR3 loop spans 17 amino acids. V trimming: 0 bases; J trimming: 7 bases; junction bases outside the gene matches: 5. CDR3 nucleotides: TGTGCCAGCAGCCAAGAAACCGGGACAGGGGGAAATTCACCCCTCCACTTT. Protein sequence: CASSQETGTGGNSPLHF.

This rearrangement joins TRBV3-1 to TRBJ2-5, with 14 bases that match TRBD2. Germline V gene lookup returns CDR1 LGHDT and CDR2 YNNKEL (reference sequence). CDR3 length: 15 residues. V lost 4 bases to trimming and J lost 5 bases; unmatched junction nucleotides: 3. CDR3 region: CASSRLAGGLETQYF. The CDR3 DNA reads as TGTGCCAGCAGCCGACTAGCGGGAGGGCTGGAGACCCAGTACTTC.

This clonotype was detected ten times or more. The V call is TRBV4-3, the J call TRBJ2-1; 10 bases agree with TRBD2. The CDR3 spans 16 residues. The germline V gene has CDR1 LGHNA and CDR2 YSLEER. Unmatched junction bases numbered 7, after V lost 3 bases and J lost 5 bases. CDR3: CASSQLAGVHDNEQFF. The CDR3 DNA reads TGCGCCAGCAGCCAGCTAGCGGGAGTTCACGACAATGAGCAGTTCTTC.

The chain employs TRBV7-2 and TRBJ2-1, with D uncertain. Germline V gives CDR1 SGHTA, CDR2 FQGNSA. The CDR3 spans 16 residues. Between the trimmed V and J ends, which lost 1 base and 2 bases, there was a span of 12 bases. CDR3 in amino acids: CASSLGFFRPYNEQFF. The CDR3 bases are TGTGCCAGCAGCTTAGGCTTTTTCCGCCCCTACAATGAGCAGTTCTTC.